Each of the 17 T cell receptor beta chains below was sequenced from the same sample in a study of T cell responses to AZD1222 COVID-19 vaccine. The method was immunoSEQ multiplex PCR; TCRdb's version includes in-frame clones alone and lacks a portion of them. The data hold 120,000 or so clones, with roughly 88% observed a single time. The sample consisted of peripheral blood, taken on day 0 of AZD1222 vaccination. The origin of the receptors is an adult in good health.

The chain employs TRBV24-1 and TRBJ1-5; no clear D gene. Germline-derived CDR1 and CDR2 are KGHDR and SFDVKD. V gave up 3 bases and J gave up 4 bases, with 6 bases separating them. There are 13 residues in the CDR3. CDR3 nucleotide sequence: TGTGCCACCAGTGATAAACGGAATCAGCCCCAGCATTTT. Translating it yields CATSDKRNQPQHF.

This sequence joins TRBV7-6 and TRBJ1-4; TRBD1 matches 7 bases. Germline CDR1 SGHVS, CDR2 FNYEAQ. The CDR3 has 22 residues. J lost 0 bases, V lost 2 bases, and 21 bases had no gene match. Here the CDR3 reads CASSLPPPPVQGTQATNEKLFF. The DNA for the CDR3 is TGTGCCAGCAGCTTACCACCACCCCCCGTACAGGGGACCCAAGCAACTAATGAAAAACTGTTTTTT. Looking up the rest from reference TRBV7-6 and TRBJ1-4 gives the full variable domain: GAGVSQSPRYKVTKRGQDVALRCDPISGHVSLYWYRQALGQGPEFLTYFNYEAQQDKSGLPNDRFSAERPEGSISTLTIQRTEQRDSAMYRCASSLPPPPVQGTQATNEKLFFGSGTQLSVL.

The chain uses TRBV6-4 and TRBJ1-1; 9 bases map to TRBD1. V shed 5 bases and J 6 bases; nucleotides not matched to a gene: 7. CDR1 and CDR2 from the germline V gene are MRHNA and SNTAGT. This CDR3 is built from 14 residues. CDR3 sequence: CASSTGGIFSEAFF. CDR3 sequence (DNA): TGTGCCAGCAGTACAGGGGGCATATTTTCTGAAGCTTTCTTT.

This chain links TRBV7-3 with TRBJ2-2; possibly TRBD1 for D (6 bases). The CDR3 totals 15 residues. Germline lookup yields CDR1 SGHTA and CDR2 FQGTGA. V lost 0 bases and J lost 5, with 10 bases in between. The DNA for the CDR3 is TGTGCCAGCAGCTTAACCTCCAGGGGAACCGGGGAGCTGTTTTTT. Translated: CASSLTSRGTGELFF.

The chain is built from TRBV6-1 and TRBJ2-1; 7 bases are shared with TRBD1. The CDR3 sequence is 15 residues long. Trimming removed 1 base from V and 8 bases from J; junction bases left unmatched: 8. CDR1 is MNHNS and CDR2 is SASEGT in the germline V gene. The CDR3 here is CASSEERGRLDEQFF. The CDR3 nucleotides read TGTGCCAGCAGTGAAGAGAGGGGGCGGTTGGATGAGCAGTTCTTC.

This rearrangement joins TRBV9 to TRBJ2-1; TRBD2 matches at 8 bases. Trimming took 3 bases from V and 7 from J; bases not matched to a gene: 12. Germline V gene data show CDR1 as SGDLS and CDR2 as YYNGEE. CDR3 length: 16 amino acids. In DNA form, the CDR3 reads TGTGCCAGCAGCGGAGTCCCAGGGCGGGGGGTGAATGAGCAGTTCTTC. This sequence encodes CASSGVPGRGVNEQFF.

The gene calls are TRBV5-4 and TRBJ1-2; no reliable D call. Trimming pared 1 base from V and 2 bases from J, leaving 9 bases between. Germline V lookup: CDR1 SGHNT, CDR2 YYREEE (reference sequence). The CDR3 contains 14 residues. CDR3 region: CASSLPEKNYGYTF. The DNA for the CDR3 is TGTGCCAGCAGCTTGCCCGAGAAGAACTATGGCTACACCTTC.

This clone was seen only a few times. The chain uses TRBV4-3 and TRBJ2-7, with D maybe TRBD2 (7 bases). Trimming pared 3 bases from V and 0 bases from J, leaving 15 bases between. This CDR3 spans 16 amino acids. CDR1 and CDR2 from the germline V gene are LGHNA and YSLEER. CDR3 DNA: TGCGCCAGCAGCCAGGGAGGGGGGAGCCGCTCCTACGAGCAGTACTTC. This gives the protein CASSQGGGSRSYEQYF.

Ten or more counts support this clone. The CDR3 sequence is CASSSRTGRNQPQHF. CDR3 coding DNA: TGTGCCAGCAGCTCGCGGACAGGGAGAAATCAGCCCCAGCATTTT. The J gene is TRBJ1-5, the V gene TRBV7-8; 8 bases are shared with TRBD1. The CDR3 has 15 residues. After removal of 4 bases from V and 4 bases from J, the junction contained 6 bases not matched to a gene. The germline gives CDR1 SGHVS, CDR2 FQNEAQ.

The chain is built from TRBV7-8 and TRBJ1-5; TRBD1 aligns across 8 bases. CDR1 and CDR2 (germline): SGHVS, FQNEAQ. V trimming: 7 bases; J trimming: 5 bases; junction bases outside the gene matches: 7. The CDR3 covers 14 residues. DNA for the CDR3: TGTGCCAGCACCGCCGGACAGGGCGATCAGCCCCAGCATTTT. This encodes CASTAGQGDQPQHF. The whole variable domain, filled in from reference TRBV7-8 and TRBJ1-5, reads GAGVSQSPRYKVAKRGQDVALRCDPISGHVSLFWYQQALGQGPEFLTYFQNEAQLDKSGLPSDRFFAERPEGSVSTLKIQRTQQEDSAVYLCASTAGQGDQPQHFGDGTRLSIL.

The rearrangement joins TRBV5-1 to TRBJ2-2; the D gene is possibly TRBD2 (6 bases). The CDR3 contains 16 residues. V gave up 10 bases and J gave up 7 bases, with 26 bases separating them. Germline values: CDR1 SGHRS, CDR2 YFSETQ. In DNA, the CDR3 is TGCGCCTCCTTAGCGGCAACCCCAGAAATGGGCGGGGAGCTGTTTTTT. Its translation is CASLAATPEMGGELFF. The entire variable domain, with the rest obtained from reference TRBV5-1 and TRBJ2-2, is as follows: KAGVTQTPRYLIKTRGQQVTLSCSPISGHRSVSWYQQTPGQGLQFLFEYFSETQRNKGNFPGRFSGRQFSNSRSEMNVSTLELGDSALYLCASLAATPEMGGELFFGEGSRLTVL.

The chain couples TRBV30 to TRBJ1-6, with D perhaps matching TRBD1 (6 bases). The CDR3 has 15 residues. V gave up 2 bases and J gave up 6 bases, with 14 bases separating them. The germline V gene encodes CDR1 GTSNPN and CDR2 SVGIG (reference sequence). CDR3 amino acids: CAWSTPTGRNSPLHF. CDR3 DNA: TGTGCCTGGAGTACTCCCACAGGGCGTAATTCACCCCTCCACTTT.

The chain employs TRBV18 and TRBJ2-4, with D possibly matching TRBD1 (6 bases). The germline CDR1 and CDR2 sequences are KGHSH and LQKENI. The CDR3 has 15 amino acids. V lost 6 bases and J lost 8, with 20 bases in between. CDR3 DNA sequence: TGTGCCAGCTCGCCCCGCAGACAGGCTGGAGACATTCAGTACTTC. Protein: CASSPRRQAGDIQYF. The variable domain in full, with the rest retrieved from reference TRBV18 and TRBJ2-4, is NAGVMQNPRHLVRRRGQEARLRCSPMKGHSHVYWYRQLPEEGLKFMVYLQKENIIDESGMPKERFSAEFPKEGPSILRIQQVVRGDSAAYFCASSPRRQAGDIQYFGAGTRLSVL.

The chain combines TRBV12-3 or TRBV12-4 with TRBJ1-1; a possible D gene is TRBD1 (6 bases). There are 13 residues in the CDR3. Trimming took off 6 bases at V and 5 bases at J, with 13 bases between the two ends. The CDR3 nucleotides are TGTGCCAGCAGCCCTGCCAGGGGAACTGAAGCTTTCTTT. It is translated as CASSPARGTEAFF.

The V and J genes are TRBV19 and TRBJ2-2; TRBD2 matches at 8 bases. The trim removed 10 bases at V and 6 bases at J, leaving 7 bases unmatched. The germline V gene has CDR1 LNHDA and CDR2 SQIVND (reference sequence). The CDR3 is 13 amino acids. The CDR3 loop is CATNSGVAGELFF. In nucleotides, the CDR3 is TGTGCCACTAATAGCGGGGTAGCCGGGGAGCTGTTTTTT.

The rearrangement joins TRBV6-5 to TRBJ1-1, with D unclear. Germline CDR1 is MNHEY and CDR2 is SVGAGI. Between the trimmed V and J ends, which lost 2 bases and 0 bases, there was a span of 13 bases. This CDR3 is 16 amino acids long. The CDR3 DNA sequence: TGTGCCAGCAGTTACCCGAGACCGCCCATGAACACTGAAGCTTTCTTT. This encodes CASSYPRPPMNTEAFF.

This clone has only one observation. The chain uses TRBV29-1 and TRBJ2-5, with D possibly being TRBD2 (7 bases). Germline loops: CDR1 SQVTM, CDR2 ANQGSEA. The CDR3 is 16 residues long. The V end was cut by 5 bases, the J end by 0 bases, with 19 bases between. The CDR3 DNA follows: TGCAGCGTTTTACCTCGGGGGGCCCGGTACCAAGAGACCCAGTACTTC. As protein: CSVLPRGARYQETQYF.